This T cell receptor beta chain was captured in a study of T cell changes during pregnancy in multiple sclerosis. To note about this clone: At one end, the junction sequence differs from germline, possibly due to a read error.

Germline CDR1 is LGHNA and CDR2 is YNFKEQ. There are 14 residues in the CDR3. Assay: immunoSEQ multiplex PCR; the TCRdb copy retains only in-frame clones and omits some. The sample carries about 75,000 clones, about 89% recorded once. The receptor comes from a female donor with multiple sclerosis, enrolled in a pregnancy study. This material consisted of CD4+ T cells from peripheral blood mononuclear cells, taken before pregnancy. The chain links TRBV4-2 to TRBJ2-7; TRBD2 might be the D (7 bases). CDR3 DNA sequence: TGTGCCAGCAGGCAAGTCGGGGGGCCTGGAGAGCAGTACTTC. Translating gives CASRQVGGPGEQYF.